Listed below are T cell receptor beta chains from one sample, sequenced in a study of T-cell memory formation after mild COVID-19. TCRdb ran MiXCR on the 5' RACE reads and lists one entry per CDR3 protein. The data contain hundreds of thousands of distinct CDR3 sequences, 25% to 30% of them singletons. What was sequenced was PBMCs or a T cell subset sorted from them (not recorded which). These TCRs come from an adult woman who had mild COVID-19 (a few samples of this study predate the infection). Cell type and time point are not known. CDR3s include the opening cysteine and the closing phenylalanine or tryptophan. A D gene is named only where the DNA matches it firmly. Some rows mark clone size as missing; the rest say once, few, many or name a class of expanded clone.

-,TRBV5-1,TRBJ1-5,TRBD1,CASSLEGTGNQPQHF,TGCGCCAGCAGCTTGGAGGGGACAGGGAATCAGCCCCAGCATTTT
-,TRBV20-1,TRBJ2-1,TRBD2,CSARDRPAGGDGNEQFF,TGCAGTGCTAGAGATCGTCCGGCGGGAGGGGATGGGAATGAGCAGTTCTTC
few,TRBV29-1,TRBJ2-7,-,CSVSGLDYEQYF,TGCAGCGTTAGCGGGCTGGACTACGAGCAGTACTTC
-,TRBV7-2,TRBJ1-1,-,CASQAPPLNTEAFF,TGTGCCAGTCAAGCACCTCCCTTGAACACTGAAGCTTTCTTT
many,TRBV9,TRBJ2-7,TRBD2,CASSVGTSGSYEQYF,TGTGCCAGCAGCGTCGGGACTAGCGGAAGCTACGAGCAGTACTTC
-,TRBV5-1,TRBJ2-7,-,CASSLGDNYEQYF,TGCGCCAGCAGCTTGGGGGACAACTACGAGCAGTACTTC
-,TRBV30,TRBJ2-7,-,CAWSVPGALSYEQYF,TGTGCCTGGAGTGTACCGGGGGCGCTCTCCTACGAGCAGTACTTC
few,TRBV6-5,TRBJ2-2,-,CASSYSGTVANTGELFF,TGTGCCAGCAGTTACTCAGGGACGGTAGCGAACACCGGGGAGCTGTTTTTT
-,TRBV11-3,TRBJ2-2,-,CASDLRANTGELFF,TGTGCCAGCGACCTCAGGGCTAACACCGGGGAGCTGTTTTTT
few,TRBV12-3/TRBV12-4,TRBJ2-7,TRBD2,CASMERGDYEQYF,TGTGCCAGCATGGAGCGGGGGGACTACGAGCAGTACTTC
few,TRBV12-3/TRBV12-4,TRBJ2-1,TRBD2,CASRLSGSRSDEQFF,TGTGCCAGTAGACTAAGCGGGAGTAGAAGCGATGAGCAGTTCTTC
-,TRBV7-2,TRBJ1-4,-,CASSLGNAGTEKLFF,TGTGCCAGCAGCTTAGGAAACGCGGGGACTGAAAAACTGTTTTTT
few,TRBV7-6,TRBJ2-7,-,CASSTGDSYEQYF,TGTGCCAGCAGCACGGGAGACTCCTACGAGCAGTACTTC
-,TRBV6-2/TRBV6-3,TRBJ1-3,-,CASTKNGGETKNTIYF,TGTGCCAGCACCAAAAATGGAGGGGAGACGAAAAACACCATATATTTT
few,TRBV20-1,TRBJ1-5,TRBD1,CSARPPGQGARQPQHF,TGCAGTGCTAGGCCCCCCGGACAGGGGGCGCGGCAGCCCCAGCATTTT
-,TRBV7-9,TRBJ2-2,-,CASSLGLSGRAGELFF,TGTGCCAGCAGCTTAGGATTGTCAGGCAGGGCCGGGGAGCTGTTTTTT
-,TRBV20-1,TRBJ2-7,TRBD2,CSAPRRGDPINEQYF,TGCAGTGCTCCTCGACGGGGGGACCCTATTAACGAGCAGTACTTC
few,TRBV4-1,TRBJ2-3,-,CASSQSDTQYF,TGCGCCAGCAGCCAATCAGATACGCAGTATTTT
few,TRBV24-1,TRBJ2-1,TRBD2,CATSDITSGGYEQFF,TGTGCCACCAGTGATATAACTAGCGGGGGCTATGAGCAGTTCTTC
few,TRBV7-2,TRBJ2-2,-,CASSLAGSGTGELFF,TGTGCCAGCAGCTTAGCGGGGTCCGGCACCGGGGAGCTGTTTTTT